The rows below give T cell receptor beta chains drawn from one sample of a study of T cells in localized non-small cell lung cancer. Method: immunoSEQ multiplex PCR; TCRdb's copy keeps in-frame clones and lacks some. The sample lists 4,000 or so clones, 34% occurring once. The sequenced sample was lung tumor tissue, obtained before any cancer treatment. Source of these receptors: a man aged 40 to 69 with stage II squamous cell lung carcinoma. CDR3s include the opening cysteine and the closing phenylalanine or tryptophan. A D gene is named only where the DNA matches it firmly. A clone size is listed for some rows: how often the clone was seen (once, few, many), or a class if it is expanded.

cdr3_aa: CAWSRNRGFYTEAFF; cdr3_nt: TGTGCCTGGAGTCGGAACAGGGGGTTCTACACTGAAGCTTTCTTT; j_call: TRBJ1-1; clone_size: few; v_call: TRBV30; d_call: TRBD1
cdr3_aa: CASSVSTGGNYEQYF; cdr3_nt: TGTGCCAGCAGCGTATCGACAGGGGGGAACTACGAGCAGTACTTC; j_call: TRBJ2-7; clone_size: .; v_call: TRBV9; d_call: TRBD1
cdr3_aa: CASSGPSGTALFGNEQFF; cdr3_nt: TGTGCCAGCAGCGGCCCTAGCGGGACCGCCCTTTTTGGAAATGAGCAGTTCTTC; j_call: TRBJ2-1; clone_size: large; v_call: TRBV9; d_call: TRBD2
cdr3_aa: CASSQGHPGGEQYF; cdr3_nt: TGTGCCAGCAGCCAGGGCCATCCCGGGGGCGAGCAGTACTTC; j_call: TRBJ2-7; clone_size: few; v_call: TRBV11-3; d_call: .
cdr3_aa: CASSVEGQGRETQYF; cdr3_nt: TGTGCCAGCAGCGTAGAGGGACAGGGCCGAGAGACCCAGTACTTC; j_call: TRBJ2-5; clone_size: .; v_call: TRBV9; d_call: TRBD1
cdr3_aa: CASSIAGGADAFF; cdr3_nt: TGTGCCAGTAGTATAGCTGGAGGGGCAGATGCTTTCTTT; j_call: TRBJ1-1; clone_size: .; v_call: TRBV19; d_call: .
cdr3_aa: CATSPTRWDYEQYF; cdr3_nt: TGTGCCACCAGCCCCACACGGTGGGACTACGAGCAGTACTTC; j_call: TRBJ2-7; clone_size: medium-sized; v_call: TRBV15; d_call: .
cdr3_aa: CSVEEGPALEQFF; cdr3_nt: TGCAGCGTTGAAGAGGGACCAGCGCTTGAGCAGTTCTTC; j_call: TRBJ2-1; clone_size: .; v_call: TRBV29-1; d_call: .
cdr3_aa: CASHRDGSSSNYGYTF; cdr3_nt: TGCGCCAGCCACCGGGACGGTTCTTCTTCTAACTATGGCTACACCTTC; j_call: TRBJ1-2; clone_size: .; v_call: TRBV5-1; d_call: .
cdr3_aa: CASSATPYSNQPQHF; cdr3_nt: TGTGCCAGCAGCGCCACACCTTATAGCAATCAGCCCCAGCATTTT; j_call: TRBJ1-5; clone_size: medium-sized; v_call: TRBV9; d_call: .
cdr3_aa: CASSEFTGYGYTF; cdr3_nt: TGTGCCAGCAGTGAATTCACGGGGTATGGCTACACCTTC; j_call: TRBJ1-2; clone_size: .; v_call: TRBV25-1; d_call: .
cdr3_aa: CASSRGLMGSGANVLTF; cdr3_nt: TGCGCCAGCAGTCGGGGGTTGATGGGCTCTGGGGCCAACGTCCTGACTTTC; j_call: TRBJ2-6; clone_size: few; v_call: TRBV5-1; d_call: .
cdr3_aa: CASSDSSLGTEAFF; cdr3_nt: TGTGCCAGCAGTGACTCGAGCCTGGGCACTGAAGCTTTCTTT; j_call: TRBJ1-1; clone_size: .; v_call: TRBV6-8; d_call: .
cdr3_aa: CASGTATNEKLFF; cdr3_nt: TGTGCCAGCGGGACAGCAACTAATGAAAAACTGTTTTTT; j_call: TRBJ1-4; clone_size: .; v_call: TRBV30; d_call: TRBD1
cdr3_aa: CAWSVRAGPGTEAFF; cdr3_nt: TGTGCCTGGAGTGTACGGGCGGGACCGGGCACTGAAGCTTTCTTT; j_call: TRBJ1-1; clone_size: .; v_call: TRBV30; d_call: .